Listed here are 30 T cell receptor beta chains from one sample, sequenced in a study of blood T cell repertoires in COVID-19. Here immunoSEQ multiplex PCR was the method, and the copy in TCRdb shows in-frame clones only, minus some. The sample has 200,000 to 300,000 clones, around 90% seen once. The specimen sequenced was peripheral blood. These receptors all stem from a woman aged 40 to 49 with acute or convalescent COVID-19.

As DNA, the CDR3 is TGTGCCAGCAGCCCCGTGAAAGGGGAACCCACATATGGCTACACCTTC. Encoded protein: CASSPVKGEPTYGYTF. V usage is TRBV11-2 and J usage is TRBJ1-2; D possibly corresponds to TRBD1 (5 bases). CDR3 length: 16 residues. V lost 5 bases, J lost 5 bases, and 21 bases lay in between. Germline CDR1 is SGHAT and CDR2 is FQNNGV.

The chain couples TRBV6-1 to TRBJ2-1; no clear D. This CDR3 is built from 12 residues. V lost 2 bases and J lost 4, with 3 bases in between. The germline V gene has CDR1 MNHNS and CDR2 SASEGT. The CDR3 region is CASSEIYNEQFF. The CDR3 DNA reads TGTGCCAGCAGTGAAATATACAATGAGCAGTTCTTC.

This sequence joins TRBV5-6 and TRBJ2-1; TRBD1 matches 7 bases. Trimming took 4 bases from V and 11 from J; bases not matched to a gene: 12. CDR3 length equals 14 residues. CDR1 and CDR2 from the germline V gene are SGHDT and YYEEEE. In nucleotides, the CDR3 is TGTGCCAGCAGCCTCGACAGGGTGGGCGTCCAGCAGTTCTTC. It yields the protein CASSLDRVGVQQFF.

This clone has just one count. The genes are TRBV28 and TRBJ1-5; D is undetermined. Trimming left V 8 bases short and J 4 bases short, with 15 bases between. CDR1 and CDR2 from the germline V gene are MDHEN and SYDVKM. The CDR3 totals 14 residues. The CDR3 DNA follows: TGTGCCAGCGAGCCCTCGGGTGATAATCAGCCCCAGCATTTT. This gives the protein CASEPSGDNQPQHF.

This sequence joins TRBV10-3 and TRBJ1-2, with a tentative D call TRBD1 (5 bases). The V end was cut by 7 bases, the J end by 4 bases, with 28 bases between. The CDR3 covers 18 residues. Germline CDR1 reads ENHRY; CDR2 reads SYGVKD. The CDR3 DNA is TGTGCCATCAATCCGGGCTCCCTGTCCGGGGGGAACATCTATGGCTACACCTTC. This translates into CAINPGSLSGGNIYGYTF.

The chain employs TRBV18 and TRBJ2-2; a possible D gene is TRBD2 (5 bases). The germline V gene has CDR1 KGHSH and CDR2 LQKENI. The V end was cut by 3 bases, the J end by 6 bases, with 8 bases between. The CDR3 extends over 13 amino acids. CDR3 amino acids: CASSPGEPGELFF. In DNA, the CDR3 is TGTGCCAGCTCACCTGGGGAGCCCGGGGAGCTGTTTTTT.

This clone was observed a few times. Other DNA sequences from this sample encode an identical CDR3 as well. This sequence joins TRBV6-1 and TRBJ1-1; D might be TRBD1 (5 bases). V was shortened by 3 bases and J by 0 bases, with 8 bases between the two germline ends. The germline V gene encodes CDR1 MNHNS and CDR2 SASEGT. There are 14 residues in the CDR3. The DNA of the CDR3 is TGTGCCAGCAGTGATCAGGGCATGAACACTGAAGCTTTCTTT. This encodes CASSDQGMNTEAFF.

Here the CDR3 DNA reads TGTGCCAGCAGGGGACAGGGTTATAATTCACCCCTCCACTTT. It encodes CASRGQGYNSPLHF. The V call is TRBV25-1, the J call TRBJ1-6; 9 bases match TRBD1. CDR1 and CDR2 (germline): MGHDK, SYGVNS. This CDR3 contains 14 residues. V gave up 6 bases and J gave up 4 bases; unmatched junction bases: 1.

This chain links TRBV7-6 with TRBJ1-3; no clear D. The CDR3 spans 15 residues. From germline, CDR1 is SGHVS and CDR2 FNYEAQ. The V and J ends lost 6 bases and 0 bases respectively, with 12 bases between them. The CDR3 sequence is CASSTFRSSGNTIYF. CDR3 nucleotides: TGTGCCAGCAGTACCTTTCGCAGCTCTGGAAACACCATATATTTT.

The J gene is TRBJ2-5, the V gene TRBV3-1 (or the pseudogene TRBV3-2); weak D call: TRBD2 (5 bases). Per germline, CDR1 LGHDT and CDR2 YNNKEL (reference sequence). CDR3 length: 13 amino acids. V lost 5 bases and J lost 2, with 9 bases in between. CDR3 in amino acids: CASSLGSQETQYF. CDR3 DNA: TGTGCCAGCAGCTTGGGGAGTCAAGAGACCCAGTACTTC.

This chain uses TRBV2 with TRBJ1-1, with 9 bases fitting TRBD1. The V and J ends lost 10 bases and 2 bases, in that order; junction bases with no gene match: 5. Germline CDR1 and CDR2: SNHLY and FYNNEI. The CDR3 runs 13 residues. CDR3 DNA: TGTGCCAACGCGGGACAGGGAAACACTGAAGCTTTCTTT. It encodes CANAGQGNTEAFF.

This clone has a handful of counts. This CDR3 reads CASSPGLAGELFF. The CDR3 region has the DNA TGTGCCAGCAGTCCAGGATTAGCCGGGGAGCTGTTTTTT. The chain couples TRBV7-9 to TRBJ2-2; D remains ambiguous. CDR1 is SEHNR and CDR2 is FQNEAQ in the germline V gene (reference sequence). Trimming removed 6 bases from V and 6 bases from J, with 11 bases in between. The CDR3 sequence is 13 residues long.

The chain is built from TRBV21-1 and TRBJ2-2; the DNA was not compared with TRBD2, the D call given in the table. TRBV21-1 is a pseudogene locus. This CDR3 has 16 amino acids. CDR3 sequence reads: CASSTSGGRLTGELFF. Here the CDR3 DNA reads TGTGCCAGCAGCACTAGCGGGGGGCGTCTCACCGGGGAGCTGTTTTTT.

V is TRBV10-1 and J is TRBJ1-5; TRBD1 aligns across 7 bases. Trimming at V came to 8 bases and at J to 0 bases, leaving 10 bases not matched to a gene. The CDR3 is made up of 16 amino acids. In germline, CDR1 is WNHNN, CDR2 SYGVQD (reference sequence). Here the CDR3 DNA reads TGCGCCAGCCGGGGACAGTACCAAGTTAGCAATCAGCCCCAGCATTTT. Translation gives CASRGQYQVSNQPQHF.

This sequence joins TRBV19 and TRBJ1-1, with D unresolved. Per the germline V gene, CDR1 is LNHDA and CDR2 is SQIVND (reference sequence). This CDR3 has 13 amino acids. The ends were cut back, 4 bases at V and 4 bases at J, with 10 bases in the middle. The DNA for the CDR3 is TGTGCCAGTAGTACCTCCCCTTTCACTGAAGCTTTCTTT. This encodes CASSTSPFTEAFF.

The CDR3 loop reads CASKLRGTEAFF. CDR3 nucleotide sequence: TGTGCCAGCAAACTCAGGGGTACTGAAGCTTTCTTT. The chain links TRBV12-3 or TRBV12-4 to TRBJ1-1; possibly TRBD1 for D (6 bases). V lost 7 bases and J lost 5, with 11 bases in between. The CDR3 extends over 12 amino acids.

The chain links TRBV7-2 to TRBJ1-1; D is unclear. Germline V CDR1 and CDR2: SGHTA, FQGNSA. The CDR3 length is 13 residues. Trimming pared 3 bases from V and 1 base from J, leaving 6 bases between. The chain's CDR3 is CASSLAGNTEAFF. The CDR3 DNA reads TGTGCCAGCAGCTTGGCAGGGAACACTGAAGCTTTCTTT. The full variable domain, with the rest looked up from reference TRBV7-2 and TRBJ1-1, is GAGVSQSPSNKVTEKGKDVELRCDPISGHTALYWYRQSLGQGLEFLIYFQGNSAPDKSGLPSDRFSAERTGGSVSTLTIQRTQQEDSAVYLCASSLAGNTEAFFGQGTRLTVV.

This CDR3 reads CATSDPASGLFNEQFF. CDR3 nucleotides: TGTGCCACCAGTGACCCTGCTAGCGGCCTCTTCAATGAGCAGTTCTTC. V usage is TRBV24-1 and J usage is TRBJ2-1, with 7 bases lining up with TRBD2. V lost 4 bases and J lost 6; bases outside the gene matches: 11. The CDR3 spans 16 residues. From germline, CDR1 is KGHDR and CDR2 SFDVKD.

The chain is built from TRBV20-1 and TRBJ1-2, with D possibly matching TRBD1 (6 bases). The germline V gene encodes CDR1 DFQATT and CDR2 SNEGSKA (reference sequence). V was trimmed by 3 bases and J by 5 bases, leaving 13 bases between them. The CDR3 runs to 13 residues. The CDR3 DNA follows: TGCAGTGCTAGTCACAGGGCGGGTTATGGCTACACCTTC. It codes for CSASHRAGYGYTF.

The chain is built from TRBV14 and TRBJ2-5; the D gene is possibly TRBD2 (5 bases). The CDR3 totals 12 residues. V was cut by 2 bases and J by 7 bases, with 8 bases left in between. Germline V gene data show CDR1 as SGHDN and CDR2 as FVKESK. The chain's CDR3 is CASSQQTRTQYF. The CDR3 nucleotides are TGTGCCAGCAGCCAACAAACTAGGACCCAGTACTTC.

The chain links TRBV4-1 to TRBJ2-7; the D gene is possibly TRBD2 (6 bases). The CDR3 length is 13 residues. Germline CDR1 MGHRA, CDR2 YSYEKL. The V end was cut by 1 base, the J end by 4 bases, with 8 bases between. Written as DNA, the CDR3 is TGCGCCAGCAGCCAAGGTAGCGGATACGAGCAGTACGTC. Its protein product is CASSQGSGYEQYV.

The V and J genes are TRBV9 and TRBJ2-1; TRBD2 agrees at 9 bases. Germline CDR1 SGDLS, CDR2 YYNGEE. J gave up 5 bases and V 4 bases, and 7 bases lay outside the gene matches. The CDR3 totals 15 residues. The CDR3 loop is CASSKGLAGHNEQFF. As DNA, the CDR3 is TGTGCCAGCAGCAAGGGGCTAGCGGGGCACAATGAGCAGTTCTTC.

J is TRBJ2-4 and V is TRBV5-6; D unresolved. CDR1 and CDR2 (germline): SGHDT, YYEEEE. This CDR3 comprises 15 residues. V lost 3 bases, J lost 0 bases, and 10 bases lay in between. CDR3 in DNA: TGTGCCAGCAGCTCGGAGAGTCTAGCCAAAAACATTCAGTACTTC. Translating gives CASSSESLAKNIQYF.

The chain has TRBV3-1 (or the pseudogene TRBV3-2) and TRBJ2-2; D may be TRBD2 (6 bases). The CDR3 totals 15 residues. Germline CDR1 and CDR2: LGHDT and YNNKEL (reference sequence). Trimming cost V 1 base and J 1 base, with 7 bases left between them. The CDR3 reads CASSQGRGNTGELFF. CDR3 sequence (DNA): TGTGCCAGCAGCCAAGGGCGGGGGAACACCGGGGAGCTGTTTTTT.

This clone occurred a few times. DNA for the CDR3: TGCGCCAGCAGTGGATGGACTGACAAGCTTAACTATGGCTACACCTTC. This codes for CASSGWTDKLNYGYTF. The chain combines TRBV10-2 with TRBJ1-2; D gene ambiguous. V was shortened by 4 bases and J by 1 base, with 16 bases between the two germline ends. The CDR3 length is 16 residues. Germline CDR1 is WSHSY and CDR2 is SAAADI.

The chain has TRBV2 and TRBJ1-6, with 7 positions matching TRBD1. Germline lookup yields CDR1 SNHLY and CDR2 FYNNEI. J was trimmed by 4 bases and V by 7 bases; bases with no gene match: 7. This CDR3 spans 15 amino acids. The CDR3 bases are TGTGCCAGCATCCCGGGACAGCAGTATAATTCACCCCTCCACTTT. Translation: CASIPGQQYNSPLHF.

The chain recombines TRBV5-5 with TRBJ1-1; no definite D call. Germline lookup yields CDR1 SGHKS and CDR2 YYEKEE (reference sequence). This CDR3 region has 13 residues. V was cut by 0 bases and J by 2 bases, with 5 bases left in between. CDR3 bases: TGTGCCAGCAGCTTGGCCAGAAACACTGAAGCTTTCTTT. It yields the protein CASSLARNTEAFF.

This chain links TRBV1 with TRBJ1-5; TRBD1, as called in the table, went unchecked against the DNA. TRBV1 is assigned pseudogene status. The CDR3 has 15 residues. The CDR3 nucleotides are TGCACCAGCAGTCGGACAGGGGACTTCAATCAGCCCCAGCATTTT. It encodes CTSSRTGDFNQPQHF.

V usage is TRBV14 and J usage is TRBJ1-1; D gene ambiguous. V lost 1 base to trimming and J lost 0 bases, with 9 bases between them. The CDR3 runs to 15 residues. The V gene's germline CDR1 is SGHDN and CDR2 FVKESK. The CDR3 sequence is CASSQVGGMNTEAFF. CDR3 DNA: TGTGCCAGCAGCCAAGTAGGCGGGATGAACACTGAAGCTTTCTTT.

The rearrangement uses TRBV30 and TRBJ1-2, with D possibly TRBD1 on 5 matching bases. Germline V gene sequence: CDR1 GTSNPN, CDR2 SVGIG (reference sequence). The CDR3 is made up of 13 amino acids. Deletions cut 0 bases from V and 7 bases from J, with 12 bases between. The CDR3 coding sequence is TGTGCCTGGAGTGTATGGCAGGGTAGTGGCTACACCTTC. This translates into CAWSVWQGSGYTF.